This TCR beta chain appears in the sequencing data of a study of shared clonotypes between healthy human individuals. Whole-study context: Per-donor plates numbered three CD4 naive, three CD4 memory, two CD8 naive and one CD8 memory.

General observations from the study: Only blood samples were collected, and tissue repertoires likely differ. It was observed that 4% to 6% of naive CD4 clonotypes were shared across a handful of donors.

Terminally differentiated effector memory CD45RA+ cells were excluded by CCR7 positive selection of CD45RO-negative cells. Profiled with immunoSEQ multiplex PCR; TCRdb holds only in-frame clones, not every one. The table has under 2,000,000 clones, just under 95% seen once. As to this clone: Its antigen is unidentified.

Germline trimming cut 7 bases from V and 1 base from J; bases unmatched to any gene: 5. The CDR3 runs 15 residues. Looked up from germline, CDR1 is LNHDA and CDR2 is SQIVND (reference sequence). The receptor comes from a man aged 18-30 years in good health. The rearrangement uses TRBV19 and TRBJ2-7; 12 bases fit TRBD2. The specimen sequenced was naive CD8+ T cells sorted from blood. This CDR3 reads CASTLAGGPSYEQYF. The CDR3 DNA reads TGTGCCAGTACCCTAGCGGGGGGGCCTTCCTACGAGCAGTACTTC.